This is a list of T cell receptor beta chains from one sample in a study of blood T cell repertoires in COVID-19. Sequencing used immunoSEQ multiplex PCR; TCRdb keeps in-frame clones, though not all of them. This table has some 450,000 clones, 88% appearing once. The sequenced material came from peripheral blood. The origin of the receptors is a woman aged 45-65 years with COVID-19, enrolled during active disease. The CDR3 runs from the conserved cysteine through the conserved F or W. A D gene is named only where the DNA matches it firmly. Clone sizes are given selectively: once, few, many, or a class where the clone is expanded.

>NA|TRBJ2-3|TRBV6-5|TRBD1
CASSQDRATDTQYF
TGTGCCAGCAGTCAGGACAGGGCGACAGATACGCAGTATTTT
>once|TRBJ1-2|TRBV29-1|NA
CSVETGGFGYTF
TGCAGCGTTGAGACTGGGGGGTTCGGCTACACCTTC
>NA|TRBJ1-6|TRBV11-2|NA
CASSLGPRVDSPLHF
TGTGCCAGCAGCTTAGGGCCCAGGGTAGATTCACCCCTCCACTTT
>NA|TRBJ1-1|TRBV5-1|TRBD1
CASSSMGQAIEAFF
TGCGCCAGCAGCTCCATGGGACAGGCTATTGAAGCTTTCTTT
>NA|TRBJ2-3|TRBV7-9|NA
CASSRGATDTQYF
TGTGCCAGCAGCCGTGGGGCGACAGATACGCAGTATTTT
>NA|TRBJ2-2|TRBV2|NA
CASSVDEDTGELFF
TGTGCCAGCTCAGTAGATGAGGACACCGGGGAGCTGTTTTTT
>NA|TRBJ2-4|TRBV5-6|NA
CASSLFAGLRRNIQYF
TGTGCCAGCAGCTTGTTCGCTGGACTACGACGAAACATTCAGTACTTC
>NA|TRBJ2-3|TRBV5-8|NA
CASSLGGRADTQYF
TGTGCCAGCAGCTTGGGGGGCAGAGCAGATACGCAGTATTTT
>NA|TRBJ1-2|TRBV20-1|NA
CSASRHSMDGYTF
TGCAGTGCTAGTCGTCATAGCATGGATGGCTACACCTTC
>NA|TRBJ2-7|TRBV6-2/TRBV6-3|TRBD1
CASSYSTNAGDRAIYEQYF
TGTGCCAGCAGTTACTCGACCAACGCGGGCGACAGGGCCATCTACGAGCAGTACTTC
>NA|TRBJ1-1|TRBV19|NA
CASSAGTEAFF
TGTGCCAGTAGTGCGGGCACTGAAGCTTTCTTT
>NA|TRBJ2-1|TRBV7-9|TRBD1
CASSFRDRAGNEQFF
TGTGCCAGCAGCTTCCGGGACAGGGCGGGCAATGAGCAGTTCTTC
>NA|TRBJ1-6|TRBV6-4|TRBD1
CASSPGQGGNSPLHF
TGTGCCAGCAGCCCGGGACAGGGGGGTAATTCACCCCTCCACTTT
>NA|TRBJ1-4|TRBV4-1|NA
CASSQGAYWANEKLFF
TGCGCCAGCAGCCAGGGGGCATATTGGGCTAATGAAAAACTGTTTTTT
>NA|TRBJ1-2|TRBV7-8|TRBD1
CASSLQGVYTF
TGTGCCAGCAGCTTGCAGGGGGTGTACACCTTC
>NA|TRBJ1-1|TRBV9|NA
CAGARGDGTEAFF
TGTGCCGGAGCCAGGGGAGACGGCACTGAAGCTTTCTTT
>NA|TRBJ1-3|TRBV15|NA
CATRQGNTIYF
TGTGCCACCAGACAGGGAAACACCATATATTTT
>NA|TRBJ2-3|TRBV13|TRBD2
CASRRAGGTDTQYF
TGTGCCAGCCGGAGGGCGGGGGGCACAGATACGCAGTATTTT
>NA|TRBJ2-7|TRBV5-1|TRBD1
CASRGGQGSEQYF
TGCGCCAGCAGAGGCGGACAGGGATCCGAGCAGTACTTC
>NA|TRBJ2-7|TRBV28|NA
CASSLYGGYEQYF
TGTGCCAGCAGTTTATACGGGGGCTACGAGCAGTACTTC
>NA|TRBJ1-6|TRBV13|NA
CASSPSGIPNSPLHF
TGTGCCAGCAGCCCTTCCGGGATCCCGAATTCACCCCTCCACTTT
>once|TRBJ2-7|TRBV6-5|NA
CAATAAYEQYF
TGTGCCGCTACAGCTGCATACGAGCAGTACTTC
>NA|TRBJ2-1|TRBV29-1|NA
CSSGTSYNEQFF
TGCAGCTCCGGGACTTCGTACAATGAGCAGTTCTTC
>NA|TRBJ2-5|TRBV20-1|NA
CSALTRETQYF
TGCAGTGCTCTCACAAGAGAGACCCAGTACTTC
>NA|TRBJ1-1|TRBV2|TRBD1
CASSLTGGNTEAFF
TGTGCCAGCAGTTTGACAGGGGGGAACACTGAAGCTTTCTTT
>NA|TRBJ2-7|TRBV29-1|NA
CSVGGGLSYEQYF
TGCAGCGTTGGAGGAGGGTTGTCCTACGAGCAGTACTTC
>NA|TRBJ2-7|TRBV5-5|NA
CASSYGTNIREQYF
TGTGCCAGCAGCTATGGGACAAACATCCGCGAGCAGTACTTC
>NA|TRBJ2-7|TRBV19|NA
CASMGDTGAYEQYF
TGTGCCAGTATGGGGGACACCGGAGCCTACGAGCAGTACTTC
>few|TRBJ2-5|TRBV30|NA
CAWKGRLVQETQYF
TGTGCCTGGAAAGGGAGGCTAGTTCAAGAGACCCAGTACTTC
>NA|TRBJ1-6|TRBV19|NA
CASTSGHRVSYNSPLHF
TGTGCCTCGACCTCGGGACACCGAGTGTCCTATAATTCACCCCTCCACTTT
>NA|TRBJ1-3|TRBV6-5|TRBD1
CASSSGQVGNTIYF
TGTGCCAGCAGTTCCGGACAGGTCGGGAACACCATATATTTT
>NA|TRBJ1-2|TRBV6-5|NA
CASSYRAGDGYTF
TGTGCCAGCAGTTACAGGGCCGGGGATGGCTACACCTTC
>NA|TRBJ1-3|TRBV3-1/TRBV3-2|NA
CASSRQSSGNTIYF
TGTGCCAGCAGCCGACAGAGCTCTGGAAACACCATATATTTT
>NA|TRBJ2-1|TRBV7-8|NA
CASSPNGGGGTYNEQFF
TGTGCCAGCAGCCCCAACGGTGGAGGGGGCACCTACAATGAGCAGTTCTTC
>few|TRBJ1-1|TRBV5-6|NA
CASSRPRAEAFF
TGTGCCAGCTCTAGGCCCAGGGCTGAAGCTTTCTTT
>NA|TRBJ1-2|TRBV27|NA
CASSSGQLYGYTF
TGTGCCAGCAGTTCAGGGCAGCTCTATGGCTACACCTTC
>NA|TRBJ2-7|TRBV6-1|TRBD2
CASSEEASGSYEQYF
TGTGCCAGCAGTGAAGAGGCTAGCGGCTCCTACGAGCAGTACTTC
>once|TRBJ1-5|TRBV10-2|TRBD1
CASGGQGPGQPQHF
TGCGCCAGCGGCGGACAGGGCCCCGGTCAGCCCCAGCATTTT
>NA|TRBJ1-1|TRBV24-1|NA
CATSDPGIAGGAFF
TGTGCCACCAGTGATCCCGGAATTGCGGGAGGAGCTTTCTTT
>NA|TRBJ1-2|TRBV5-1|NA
CASSNIPGEGYTF
TGCGCCAGCAGCAATATTCCGGGGGAAGGCTACACCTTC
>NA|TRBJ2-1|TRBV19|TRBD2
CASSRPGGLPNEQFF
TGTGCCAGTAGTAGACCGGGGGGTTTGCCCAATGAGCAGTTCTTC
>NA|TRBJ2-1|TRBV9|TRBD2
CASSVDRTSINNEQFF
TGTGCCAGCAGCGTAGATCGGACTAGCATCAACAATGAGCAGTTCTTC
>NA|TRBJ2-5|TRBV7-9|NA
CASSTKSLASVNQETQYF
TGTGCCAGCAGCACAAAAAGTCTTGCTAGCGTGAACCAAGAGACCCAGTACTTC
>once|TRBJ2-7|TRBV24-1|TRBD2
CAPGRVGYEQYF
TGTGCCCCCGGGAGGGTAGGGTACGAGCAGTACTTC
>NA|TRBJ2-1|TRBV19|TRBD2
CASSRWGGDEQFF
TGTGCCAGTAGTAGGTGGGGAGGGGATGAGCAGTTCTTC
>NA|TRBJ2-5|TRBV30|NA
CAWSVGGFETQYF
TGTGCCTGGAGTGTCGGGGGATTTGAGACCCAGTACTTC
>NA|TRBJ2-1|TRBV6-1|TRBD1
CASSEAGQGHEQFF
TGTGCCAGCAGTGAAGCTGGACAGGGCCATGAGCAGTTCTTC
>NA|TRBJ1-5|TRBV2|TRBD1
CASSPDRDNQPQHF
TGTGCCAGCAGCCCGGACAGGGACAATCAGCCCCAGCATTTT
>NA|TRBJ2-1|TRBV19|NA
CASSVDKGHRNEQFF
TGTGCCAGTAGTGTAGACAAGGGCCACAGGAATGAGCAGTTCTTC
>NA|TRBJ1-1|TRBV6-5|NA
CASTTGSRTEAFF
TGTGCCAGCACCACAGGGAGTCGCACTGAAGCTTTCTTT
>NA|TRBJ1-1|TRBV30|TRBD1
CAWSGTGSFWDTEAFF
TGTGCCTGGAGTGGGACAGGGAGTTTTTGGGACACTGAAGCTTTCTTT
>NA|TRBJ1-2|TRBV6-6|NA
CASSYSPNEGYTF
TGTGCCAGCAGTTACTCGCCAAATGAGGGCTACACCTTC
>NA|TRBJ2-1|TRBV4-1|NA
CASSPRVGVGGQYEQFF
TGCGCCAGCAGCCCCCGGGTGGGTGTCGGGGGGCAATATGAGCAGTTCTTC
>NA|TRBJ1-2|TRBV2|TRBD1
CASSRTGTGGNYGYTF
TGTGCCAGCAGTCGAACCGGGACAGGGGGCAACTATGGCTACACCTTC
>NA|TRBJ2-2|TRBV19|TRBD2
CASSFFNGGAIGELFF
TGTGCCAGTAGCTTCTTTAACGGGGGGGCTATTGGGGAGCTGTTTTTT
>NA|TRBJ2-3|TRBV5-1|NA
CASSLGEGKRGTDTQYF
TGCGCCAGCAGCCTGGGAGAGGGAAAACGGGGCACAGATACGCAGTATTTT
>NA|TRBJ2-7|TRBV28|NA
CASSPMGFGGYYEQYF
TGTGCCAGCAGTCCCATGGGTTTCGGGGGATACTACGAGCAGTACTTC
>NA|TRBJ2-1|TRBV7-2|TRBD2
CASSPMFFSGEPNEQFF
TGTGCCAGCAGCCCAATGTTTTTTAGCGGGGAACCCAATGAGCAGTTCTTC
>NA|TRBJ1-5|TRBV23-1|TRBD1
CASSHRGQGGNQPQHF
TGCGCCAGCAGTCATCGGGGACAGGGAGGCAATCAGCCCCAGCATTTT